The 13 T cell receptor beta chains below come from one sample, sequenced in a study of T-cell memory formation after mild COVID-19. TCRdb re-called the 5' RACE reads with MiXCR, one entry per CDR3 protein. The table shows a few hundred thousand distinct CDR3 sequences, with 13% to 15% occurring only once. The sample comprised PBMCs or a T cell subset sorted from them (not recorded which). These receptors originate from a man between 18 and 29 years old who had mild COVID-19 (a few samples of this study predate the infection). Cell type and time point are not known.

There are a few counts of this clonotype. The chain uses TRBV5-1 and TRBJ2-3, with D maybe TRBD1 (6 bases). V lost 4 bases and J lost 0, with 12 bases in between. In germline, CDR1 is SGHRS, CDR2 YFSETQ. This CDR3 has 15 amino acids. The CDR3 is CASSIGQTSTDTQYF. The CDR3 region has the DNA TGCGCCAGCAGCATAGGACAGACTAGCACAGATACGCAGTATTTT.

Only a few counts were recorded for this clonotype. In DNA, the CDR3 is TGCGCCAGCAGCCTTTCCAATTGGGATACGCAGTATTTT. Residues: CASSLSNWDTQYF. The chain employs TRBV4-1 and TRBJ2-3; no clear D gene. The germline V gene has CDR1 MGHRA and CDR2 YSYEKL. The V end lost 4 bases, the J end lost 6 bases, and 11 bases lay between the germline ends. This CDR3 has 13 residues.

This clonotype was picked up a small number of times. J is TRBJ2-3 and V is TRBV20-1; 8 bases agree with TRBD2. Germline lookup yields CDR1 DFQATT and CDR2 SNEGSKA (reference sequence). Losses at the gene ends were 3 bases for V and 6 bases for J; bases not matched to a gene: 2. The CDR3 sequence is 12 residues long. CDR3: CSASGGADTQYF. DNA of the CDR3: TGCAGTGCTAGCGGGGGGGCCGATACGCAGTATTTT.

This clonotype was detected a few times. The CDR3, as DNA: TGCGCCAGCAGTGAGCCCGGGACTAGCGGGGGGGCCAGAGATACGCAGTATTTT. It codes for CASSEPGTSGGARDTQYF. The J gene is TRBJ2-3, the V gene TRBV10-2; 16 bases match TRBD2. From germline, CDR1 is WSHSY and CDR2 SAAADI. This CDR3 spans 18 amino acids. V lost 2 bases to trimming and J lost 5 bases; unmatched junction nucleotides: 7.

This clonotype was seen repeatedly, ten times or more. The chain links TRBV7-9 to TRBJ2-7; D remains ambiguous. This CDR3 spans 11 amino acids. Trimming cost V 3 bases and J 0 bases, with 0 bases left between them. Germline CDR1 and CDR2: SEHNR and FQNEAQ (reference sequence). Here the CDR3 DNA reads TGTGCCAGCAGCTTCTCCTACGAGCAGTACTTC. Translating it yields CASSFSYEQYF. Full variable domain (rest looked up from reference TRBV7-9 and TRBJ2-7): DTGVSQNPRHKITKRGQNVTFRCDPISEHNRLYWYRQTLGQGPEFLTYFQNEAQLEKSRLLSDRFSAERPKGSFSTLEIQRTEQGDSAMYLCASSFSYEQYFGPGTRLTVT.

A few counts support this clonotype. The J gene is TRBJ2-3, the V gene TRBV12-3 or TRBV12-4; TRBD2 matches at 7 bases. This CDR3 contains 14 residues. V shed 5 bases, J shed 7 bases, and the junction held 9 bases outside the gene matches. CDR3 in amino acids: CASSNSGGANTQYF. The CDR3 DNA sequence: TGTGCCAGCAGTAATTCGGGGGGTGCAAATACGCAGTATTTT.

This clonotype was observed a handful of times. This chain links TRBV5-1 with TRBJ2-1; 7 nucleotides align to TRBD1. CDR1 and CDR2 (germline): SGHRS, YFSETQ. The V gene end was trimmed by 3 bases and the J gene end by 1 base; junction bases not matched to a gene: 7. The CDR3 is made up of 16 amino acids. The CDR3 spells CASSYDRAFSYNEQFF. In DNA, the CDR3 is TGCGCCAGCAGCTATGACAGGGCCTTTTCCTACAATGAGCAGTTCTTC.

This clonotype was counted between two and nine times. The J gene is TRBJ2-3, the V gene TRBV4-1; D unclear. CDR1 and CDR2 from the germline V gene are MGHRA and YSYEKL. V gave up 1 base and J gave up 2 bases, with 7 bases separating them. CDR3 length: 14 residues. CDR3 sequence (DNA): TGCGCCAGCAGCCAAGTTCGGATCACAGATACGCAGTATTTT. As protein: CASSQVRITDTQYF.

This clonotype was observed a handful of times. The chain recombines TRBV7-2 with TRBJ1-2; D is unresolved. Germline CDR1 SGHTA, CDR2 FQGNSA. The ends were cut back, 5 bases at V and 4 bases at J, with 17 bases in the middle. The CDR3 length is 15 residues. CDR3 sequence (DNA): TGTGCCAGCAGCCCCCTCGCCGGGAACCCCTATGGCTACACCTTC. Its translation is CASSPLAGNPYGYTF.

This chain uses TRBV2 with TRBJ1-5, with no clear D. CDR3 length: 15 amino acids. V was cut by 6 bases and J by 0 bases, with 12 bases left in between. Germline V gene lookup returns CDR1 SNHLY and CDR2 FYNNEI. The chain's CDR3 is CASSSPTHSNQPQHF. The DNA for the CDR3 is TGTGCCAGCAGCTCCCCCACCCATAGCAATCAGCCCCAGCATTTT.

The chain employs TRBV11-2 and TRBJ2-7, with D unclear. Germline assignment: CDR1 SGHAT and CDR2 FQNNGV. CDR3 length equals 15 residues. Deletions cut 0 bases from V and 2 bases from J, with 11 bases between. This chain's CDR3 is CASSLDVTFPYEQYF. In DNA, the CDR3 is TGTGCCAGCAGCTTAGATGTGACATTTCCCTACGAGCAGTACTTC.

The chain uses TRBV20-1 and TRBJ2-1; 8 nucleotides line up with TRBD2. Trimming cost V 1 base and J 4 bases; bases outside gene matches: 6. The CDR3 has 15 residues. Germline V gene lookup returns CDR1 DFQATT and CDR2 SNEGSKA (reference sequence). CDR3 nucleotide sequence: TGCAGTGCTAGAGCCTCGGGCGGGGGGTACAATGAGCAGTTCTTC. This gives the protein CSARASGGGYNEQFF.

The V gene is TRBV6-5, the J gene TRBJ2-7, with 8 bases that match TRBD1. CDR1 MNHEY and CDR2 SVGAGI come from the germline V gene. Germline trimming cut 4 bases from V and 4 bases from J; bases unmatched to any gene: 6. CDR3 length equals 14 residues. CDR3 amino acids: CASSFRQGWYEQYF. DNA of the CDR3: TGTGCCAGCAGTTTTAGACAGGGGTGGTACGAGCAGTACTTC.